One sample yielded the 10 T cell receptor beta chains listed below, sequenced in a study of shared clonotypes between healthy human individuals. Here immunoSEQ multiplex PCR was the method, and the copy in TCRdb shows in-frame clones only, minus some. Of approximately 980,000 clones in the sample, around 80% were seen once. Sequenced material: memory CD4+ T cells sorted from blood. The subset denotes: CD45RA-negative fraction. These receptors all come from a man aged 18 to 35 in good health.

The table lists this clone with a few counts. This chain uses TRBV5-6 with TRBJ1-2; D possibly corresponds to TRBD1 (5 bases). Trimming took 0 bases from V and 6 from J, leaving 15 bases between them. The CDR3 spans 15 residues. Germline-derived CDR1 and CDR2 are SGHDT and YYEEEE. The DNA for the CDR3 is TGTGCCAGCAGCTTGGTCGGGGCAGGGACTCATGGCTACACCTTC. Protein product: CASSLVGAGTHGYTF.

V usage is TRBV5-6 and J usage is TRBJ1-2; D uncertain. The ends were cut back, 7 bases at V and 3 bases at J, with 13 bases in the middle. The germline V gene encodes CDR1 SGHDT and CDR2 YYEEEE. There are 13 residues in the CDR3. The CDR3 loop reads CASRLRLDYGYTF. In DNA form, the CDR3 reads TGTGCCAGCCGACTGAGGTTGGACTATGGCTACACCTTC.

This clone was observed a single time. The chain employs TRBV2 and TRBJ1-6; 9 bases are a match to TRBD1. Germline CDR1 reads SNHLY; CDR2 reads FYNNEI. The V and J ends lost 7 bases and 4 bases, in that order; junction bases with no gene match: 5. The CDR3 spans 15 residues. CDR3 coding DNA: TGTGCCAGCAAACAGGGGGCTGGGTATAATTCACCCCTCCACTTT. This codes for CASKQGAGYNSPLHF.

This clone was counted a few times. The chain carries TRBV27 and TRBJ2-7; possible D gene TRBD2, 5 bases. This CDR3 comprises 15 residues. The germline V and J ends were trimmed by 2 bases and 0 bases, with 11 bases remaining between them. Germline assignment: CDR1 MNHEY and CDR2 SMNVEV (reference sequence). The CDR3: CASSLKSGSSYEQYF. Here the CDR3 DNA reads TGTGCCAGCAGTTTAAAGAGCGGTAGCTCCTACGAGCAGTACTTC.

V and J are TRBV11-2 and TRBJ2-1, with 10 nucleotides matching TRBD2. The V segment lost 6 bases and the J segment 0 bases; nucleotides outside the gene matches: 14. Germline CDR1 and CDR2: SGHAT and FQNNGV. This CDR3 is 19 amino acids long. The chain's CDR3 is CASSSDGSGGVGSYNEQFF. In DNA form, the CDR3 reads TGTGCCAGCAGTTCCGACGGGAGCGGGGGGGTTGGCTCCTACAATGAGCAGTTCTTC.

The rearrangement uses TRBV7-9 and TRBJ2-7; D is undetermined. The CDR3 contains 12 residues. The germline gives CDR1 SEHNR, CDR2 FQNEAQ (reference sequence). Trimming shortened V by 4 bases and J by 7 bases, and 11 bases separated the two germline ends. DNA of the CDR3: TGTGCCAGCAGCTCCGGGCAGTGGGAGCAGTACTTC. Amino acid sequence: CASSSGQWEQYF.

The chain couples TRBV15 to TRBJ2-1; unclear D gene. Germline assignment: CDR1 LNHNV and CDR2 YYDKDF (reference sequence). Trimming took off 3 bases at V and 7 bases at J, with 25 bases between the two ends. The CDR3 has 18 residues. CDR3 in amino acids: CATSSPRPDGPTWNEQFF. CDR3 sequence (DNA): TGTGCCACCAGCAGTCCCCGACCGGACGGACCTACCTGGAATGAGCAGTTCTTC.

In its sample, this clone was seen once. The same CDR3 can be traced to other DNA sequences in this sample. This chain connects TRBV5-1 to TRBJ1-1; 7 nucleotides match TRBD1. J was trimmed by 1 base and V by 2 bases; bases with no gene match: 2. This CDR3 region has 14 residues. Germline CDR1 SGHRS, CDR2 YFSETQ. The CDR3 region is CASSLSGGNTEAFF. DNA for the CDR3: TGCGCCAGCAGCTTATCAGGGGGGAACACTGAAGCTTTCTTT.

This clone showed up just a few times. This chain connects TRBV9 to TRBJ2-5; 8 nucleotides align to TRBD2. V shed 3 bases, J shed 1 base, and the junction held 5 bases outside the gene matches. CDR3 size: 15 residues. Germline values: CDR1 SGDLS, CDR2 YYNGEE. The CDR3 DNA reads TGTGCCAGCAGCGAGACTAGCGCCCTCCAAGAGACCCAGTACTTC. Protein product: CASSETSALQETQYF.

V and J are TRBV25-1 and TRBJ1-2; D perhaps matches TRBD1 (6 bases). Deletions cut 6 bases from V and 8 bases from J, with 16 bases between. Germline V gene lookup returns CDR1 MGHDK and CDR2 SYGVNS. This CDR3 region has 13 residues. The CDR3 sequence: CASRKDSSGGYTF. The CDR3 DNA reads TGTGCCAGCAGAAAGGACAGTTCAGGAGGCTACACCTTC.